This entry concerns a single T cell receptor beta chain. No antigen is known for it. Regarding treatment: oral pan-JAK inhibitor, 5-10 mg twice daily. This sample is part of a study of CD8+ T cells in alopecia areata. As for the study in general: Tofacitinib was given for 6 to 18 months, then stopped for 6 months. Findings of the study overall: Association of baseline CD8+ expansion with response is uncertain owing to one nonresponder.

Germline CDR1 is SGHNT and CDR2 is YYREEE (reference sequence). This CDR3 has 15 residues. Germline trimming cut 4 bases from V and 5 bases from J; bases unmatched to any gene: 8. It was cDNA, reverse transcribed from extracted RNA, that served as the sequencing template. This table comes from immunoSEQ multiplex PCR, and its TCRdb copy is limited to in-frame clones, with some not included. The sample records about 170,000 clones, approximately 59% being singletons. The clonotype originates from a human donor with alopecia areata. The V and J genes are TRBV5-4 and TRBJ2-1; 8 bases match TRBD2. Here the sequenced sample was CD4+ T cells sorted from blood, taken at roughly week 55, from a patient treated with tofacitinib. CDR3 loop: CASSPGGAGNNEQFF. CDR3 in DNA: TGTGCCAGCAGCCCGGGAGGGGCCGGGAACAATGAGCAGTTCTTC.